The 22 T cell receptor beta chains in this list originate from one sample, sequenced in a study of cytomegalovirus exposure and HLA in healthy donors. Vbeta (60) and Jbeta (13) primers were used in the PCR. Data came from immunoSEQ multiplex PCR; TCRdb stores just in-frame clones and leaves some out. The table lists more than 95,000 clones, about 83% of them singletons, with roughly 6.1% in the top ten. Input material: PBMCs. The receptors originated from a man aged 18 to 30 in good health and CMV-seronegative.

The rearrangement uses TRBV20-1 and TRBJ1-1, with no clear D. Trimming removed 4 bases at V and 5 bases at J, with 8 bases between. Looked up from germline, CDR1 is DFQATT and CDR2 is SNEGSKA (reference sequence). The CDR3 is made up of 11 amino acids. The CDR3 spells CSATQWTEAFF. The DNA for the CDR3 is TGCAGTGCTACACAGTGGACTGAAGCTTTCTTT.

The chain uses TRBV7-6 and TRBJ2-7, with 9 bases fitting TRBD1. The V and J ends lost 3 bases and 7 bases, in that order; junction bases with no gene match: 7. The CDR3 loop spans 14 amino acids. Germline V gives CDR1 SGHVS, CDR2 FNYEAQ. For the CDR3, the DNA is TGTGCCAGCAGCTTGGGACAGGGAAGTGGGGAGCAGTACTTC. Translated: CASSLGQGSGEQYF.

The rearrangement links TRBV19 to TRBJ2-1, with TRBD2 matching over 7 bases. The V gene's germline CDR1 is LNHDA and CDR2 SQIVND (reference sequence). The CDR3 is 11 residues long. With V trimmed by 7 bases and J by 11 bases, 5 bases remained unmatched. The CDR3 loop reads CASTRGTKQFF. The CDR3 bases are TGTGCCAGTACACGCGGGACTAAGCAGTTCTTC.

The chain uses TRBV7-9 and TRBJ1-1; perhaps TRBD1 as D (6 bases). The CDR3 loop spans 15 amino acids. Germline-derived CDR1 and CDR2 are SEHNR and FQNEAQ (reference sequence). The V end lost 2 bases, the J end lost 4 bases, and 14 bases lay between the germline ends. DNA for the CDR3: TGTGCCAGCAGCTTAATGGGATCAGGGGCCACTGAAGCTTTCTTT. This gives the protein CASSLMGSGATEAFF.

This clone occurred once. In DNA form, the CDR3 reads TGTGCCAGCAGTCGGGGGGACAGGGTGAAACAGCCCCAGCATTTT. This translates into CASSRGDRVKQPQHF. The chain is built from TRBV28 and TRBJ1-5; 9 nucleotides line up with TRBD1. The V gene end was trimmed by 5 bases and the J gene end by 7 bases; junction bases not matched to a gene: 9. This CDR3 contains 15 residues. From germline, CDR1 is MDHEN and CDR2 SYDVKM.

The CDR3 sequence is CASSRGSTETQYF. The DNA for the CDR3 is TGCGCCAGCAGCAGGGGGAGCACAGAGACCCAGTACTTC. V and J are TRBV5-1 and TRBJ2-5; D is perhaps TRBD1 (6 bases). The CDR3 covers 13 residues. Germline assignment: CDR1 SGHRS and CDR2 YFSETQ. With 4 bases removed from V and 4 bases from J, the gap between germline ends came to 11 bases.

The count of this clone is one. Compared with germline, one end of the junction differs, possibly owing to a read error. J is TRBJ2-3 and V is TRBV5-4; no reliable D call. Germline V gives CDR1 SGHNT, CDR2 YYREEE (reference sequence). The CDR3 contains 14 residues. For the CDR3, the DNA is TGTGCCTGCAGCTCAAGACTTATCACAGATACGCAGTATTTT. Translated, it gives CACSSRLITDTQYF.

This chain links TRBV7-9 with TRBJ1-1; tentative D call: TRBD1 (5 bases). This CDR3 spans 13 amino acids. Germline CDR1 is SEHNR and CDR2 is FQNEAQ (reference sequence). V lost 6 bases to trimming and J lost 0 bases, with 8 bases between them. This CDR3 reads CASRGGVNTEAFF. CDR3 nucleotide sequence: TGTGCCAGCAGAGGAGGGGTGAACACTGAAGCTTTCTTT.

The V and J genes are TRBV4-3 and TRBJ2-1; D is possibly TRBD2 (6 bases). CDR1 is LGHNA and CDR2 is YSLEER in the germline V gene. V lost 2 bases and J lost 9, with 14 bases in between. This CDR3 is built from 14 residues. Here the CDR3 reads CASSQWGVGGEQFF. The DNA of the CDR3 is TGCGCCAGCAGCCAATGGGGGGTCGGAGGTGAGCAGTTCTTC.

The rearrangement joins TRBV7-2 to TRBJ2-5; 14 bases fit TRBD2. There are 18 residues in the CDR3. V lost 3 bases and J lost 1; bases outside the gene matches: 7. Germline-derived CDR1 and CDR2 are SGHTA and FQGNSA. CDR3 amino acids: CASSLGTSGSGIQETQYF. The CDR3 DNA is TGTGCCAGCAGCTTGGGGACTAGCGGGAGCGGAATCCAAGAGACCCAGTACTTC.

The chain links TRBV5-1 to TRBJ1-2; tentative D call: TRBD1 (6 bases). V lost 5 bases and J 4 bases, leaving 18 bases between the germline ends. CDR1 and CDR2 (germline): SGHRS, YFSETQ. CDR3 size: 15 residues. The CDR3 loop reads CASSFDTGTPYGYTF. As DNA, the CDR3 is TGCGCCAGCAGTTTTGACACAGGGACACCCTATGGCTACACCTTC.

The chain recombines TRBV7-3 with TRBJ2-6, with a weak D call TRBD2 (6 bases). The V end lost 5 bases, the J end lost 0 bases, and 17 bases lay between the germline ends. The germline V gene has CDR1 SGHTA and CDR2 FQGTGA. This CDR3 is 18 amino acids long. The CDR3 sequence: CASSTRTGTYSGANVLTF. DNA of the CDR3: TGTGCCAGCAGCACCCGAACCGGGACTTACTCTGGGGCCAACGTCCTGACTTTC.

This chain joins TRBV21-1 and TRBJ2-3; whether TRBD1, the table's D call, matches the DNA was not checked. TRBV21-1 is marked as a pseudogene. The CDR3 extends over 15 amino acids. In nucleotides, the CDR3 is TGTGCCAGCAGCACAAACAGGGTTGAGACAGATACGCAGTATTTT. This gives the protein CASSTNRVETDTQYF.

The chain links TRBV6-6 to TRBJ2-1, with no clear D. Trimming took 5 bases from V and 2 from J, leaving 7 bases between them. The CDR3 spans 13 residues. Germline CDR1 reads MNHNY; CDR2 reads SVGAGI (reference sequence). CDR3 protein: CASSKATYNEQFF. The CDR3 region has the DNA TGTGCCAGCAGTAAAGCTACCTACAATGAGCAGTTCTTC.

The chain joins TRBV6-5 to TRBJ2-3; 9 bases are a match to TRBD2. The CDR3 has 16 residues. Germline CDR1 reads MNHEY; CDR2 reads SVGAGI. V lost 4 bases to trimming and J lost 0 bases; unmatched junction nucleotides: 5. The CDR3 reads CASSWMTSGSTDTQYF. The CDR3 bases are TGTGCCAGCAGTTGGATGACTAGCGGAAGCACAGATACGCAGTATTTT.

CDR3 nucleotides: TGTGCCAGCAGCCCCCAGGGTGAGGCCCCTTCCTACGAGCAGTACTTC. It translates to CASSPQGEAPSYEQYF. The V gene is TRBV7-9, the J gene TRBJ2-7, with D possibly TRBD1 on 5 matching bases. Germline lookup yields CDR1 SEHNR and CDR2 FQNEAQ (reference sequence). V lost 5 bases and J lost 1, with 18 bases in between. This CDR3 is built from 16 residues. Full variable domain (remainder filled in from reference TRBV7-9 and TRBJ2-7): DTGVSQNPRHKITKRGQNVTFRCDPISEHNRLYWYRQTLGQGPEFLTYFQNEAQLEKSRLLSDRFSAERPKGSFSTLEIQRTEQGDSAMYLCASSPQGEAPSYEQYFGPGTRLTVT.

This clone turned up a few times. The chain combines TRBV2 with TRBJ1-5; 8 nucleotides line up with TRBD1. The CDR3 spans 14 residues. The germline V gene has CDR1 SNHLY and CDR2 FYNNEI. The junction had 3 bases not matched to a gene; V was cut back by 6 bases and J by 2 bases. Written as DNA, the CDR3 is TGTGCCAGCAGCCCGGGACAGGGCAATCAGCCCCAGCATTTT. It is translated as CASSPGQGNQPQHF.

The J gene is TRBJ2-7, the V gene TRBV14, with 11 bases that match TRBD1. CDR1 SGHDN and CDR2 FVKESK come from the germline V gene. V dropped 0 bases and J dropped 3; count of bases not matched to a gene: 7. This CDR3 has 17 amino acids. Written as DNA, the CDR3 is TGTGCCAGCAGCCAAGATAGGGGGGGACAGGGGGTCTACGAGCAGTACTTC. Translating gives CASSQDRGGQGVYEQYF.

The CDR3 reads CASSYSGGGNTIYF. The CDR3 bases are TGTGCCAGCAGTTACTCGGGGGGTGGAAACACCATATATTTT. The chain uses TRBV6-5 and TRBJ1-3, with D perhaps TRBD1 (5 bases). Deletions cut 0 bases from V and 3 bases from J, with 6 bases between. Germline CDR1 and CDR2: MNHEY and SVGAGI. This CDR3 contains 14 residues.

This clone was seen a handful of times. The gene calls are TRBV27 and TRBJ2-7; TRBD2 matches 10 bases. CDR3 length: 16 residues. Germline V gene sequence: CDR1 MNHEY, CDR2 SMNVEV (reference sequence). Trimming at V came to 3 bases and at J to 0 bases, leaving 5 bases not matched to a gene. The CDR3 loop is CASSFTSGVYSYEQYF. CDR3 coding DNA: TGTGCCAGCAGTTTCACTAGCGGGGTCTACTCCTACGAGCAGTACTTC.

The chain has TRBV7-2 and TRBJ2-5; 15 positions match TRBD2. The CDR3 extends over 15 amino acids. Germline V lookup: CDR1 SGHTA, CDR2 FQGNSA. The V gene end was trimmed by 3 bases and the J gene end by 5 bases; junction bases not matched to a gene: 1. CDR3 in amino acids: CASSLGTSGRETQYF. CDR3 sequence (DNA): TGTGCCAGCAGCTTGGGGACTAGCGGGAGGGAGACCCAGTACTTC.

V and J are TRBV6-4 and TRBJ2-1, with 11 bases fitting TRBD2. The germline V gene has CDR1 MRHNA and CDR2 SNTAGT. The trim removed 9 bases at V and 0 bases at J, leaving 16 bases unmatched. The CDR3 runs to 19 residues. The CDR3 coding sequence is TGTGCCAGAAACCGTCGGACTAGCGGGCAATCCCGCTCCTACAATGAGCAGTTCTTC. This translates into CARNRRTSGQSRSYNEQFF.